The source of this T cell receptor (beta chain) is a study of cytomegalovirus exposure and HLA in healthy donors. The overall study: Sequencing of roughly 180 million T cells in an earlier analysis found around 120 million unique TCR beta sequences. The study's findings and limits: The study listed about 150 cytomegalovirus-associated TCR beta chains.

Note on this clone: The antigen remains undetermined.

V gave up 8 bases and J gave up 4 bases, with 11 bases separating them. Germline values: CDR1 LNHDA, CDR2 SQIVND (reference sequence). The CDR3 has 12 amino acids. With 60 Vbeta and 13 Jbeta primers, the PCR was carried out. Measured with immunoSEQ multiplex PCR; TCRdb has only the in-frame clones, and not every one. Of fewer than 200,000 clones detected, around 85% appear once; the ten largest clones hold 2% to 2.5%. The V and J genes are TRBV19 and TRBJ1-2; TRBD1 might be the D (5 bases). The sequence was collected from a male donor in good health and CMV-seronegative. Sequencing was carried out using PBMCs. This chain's CDR3 is CASRSGGYGYTF. DNA for the CDR3: TGTGCCAGTCGATCGGGGGGCTATGGCTACACCTTC.